This T cell receptor (beta chain) is drawn from a study of T cells in Graves' hyperthyroidism and ophthalmopathy. RNA transcripts yielded amplified TCR beta CDR3 regions. The HTBI set primed first-round TCR CDR3 RT-PCR. TCRdb re-analysed the multiplex PCR reads in MiXCR, keeping a single row per CDR3 protein. This sample has over 90,000 distinct CDR3 sequences, with over 45% found just once. Diagnosis rested on symptoms, serum thyroxine and TRAb, thyroid ultrasound, and orbital computed tomography. This clonotype was counted many times. The sequenced sample consisted of blood. This clonotype was sampled from a man aged 35 to 55 with Graves' hyperthyroidism.

The chain's CDR3 is CSAISEVSAYEQYF. In nucleotides, the CDR3 is TGCAGTGCCATTAGCGAAGTATCGGCCTACGAGCAGTACTTC. This chain connects TRBV20-1 to TRBJ2-7; perhaps TRBD2 as D (5 bases). The germline V gene has CDR1 DFQATT and CDR2 SNEGSKA (reference sequence). Trimming cost V 6 bases and J 2 bases, with 17 bases left between them. The CDR3 length is 14 residues.